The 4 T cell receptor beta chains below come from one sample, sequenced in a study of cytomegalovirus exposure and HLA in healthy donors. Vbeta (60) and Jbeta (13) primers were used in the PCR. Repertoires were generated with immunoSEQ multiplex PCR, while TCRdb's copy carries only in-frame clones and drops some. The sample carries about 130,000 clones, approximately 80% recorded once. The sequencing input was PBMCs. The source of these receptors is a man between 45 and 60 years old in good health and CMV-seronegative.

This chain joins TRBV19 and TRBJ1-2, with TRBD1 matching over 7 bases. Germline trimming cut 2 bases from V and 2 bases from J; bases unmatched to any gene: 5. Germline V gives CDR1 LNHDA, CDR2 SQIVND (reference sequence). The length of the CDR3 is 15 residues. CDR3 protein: CASSIRTGQNYGYTF. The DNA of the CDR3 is TGTGCCAGTAGTATACGGACAGGACAAAACTATGGCTACACCTTC.

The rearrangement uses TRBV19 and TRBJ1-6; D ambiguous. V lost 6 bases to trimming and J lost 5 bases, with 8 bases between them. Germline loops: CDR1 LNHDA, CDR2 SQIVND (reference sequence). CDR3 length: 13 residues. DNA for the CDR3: TGTGCCAGTAGACCTACCAATAATTCACCCCTCCACTTT. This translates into CASRPTNNSPLHF.

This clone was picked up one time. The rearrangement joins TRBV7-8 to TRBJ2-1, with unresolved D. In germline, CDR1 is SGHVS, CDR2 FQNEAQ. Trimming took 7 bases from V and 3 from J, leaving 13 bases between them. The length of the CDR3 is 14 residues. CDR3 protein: CASNPSGFYNEQFF. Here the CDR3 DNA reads TGTGCCAGCAACCCCTCCGGGTTCTACAATGAGCAGTTCTTC.

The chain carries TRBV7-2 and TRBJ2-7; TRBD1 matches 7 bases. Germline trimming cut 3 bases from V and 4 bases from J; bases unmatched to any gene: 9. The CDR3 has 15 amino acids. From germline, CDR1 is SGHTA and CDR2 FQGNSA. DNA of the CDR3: TGTGCCAGCAGCTTTAAGGGGGCCGGGGAATACGAGCAGTACTTC. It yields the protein CASSFKGAGEYEQYF.